In this sample, the clone carrying this T cell receptor beta chain turned up many times. The antigen is undetermined. The CDR3 extends over 17 amino acids. CDR1 and CDR2 (germline): LGHDT, YNNKEL (reference sequence). V was clipped by 0 bases and J by 0 bases, with 15 bases between them. This record comes from a study of human T cells and chemical hapten exposure. Looking at the study overall: DPC 0.01% went on the upper back by patch test, with reading at 6 days. Study results and caveats: Healthy individuals' immune responses may differ from those of donors, who had alopecia.

In the source study's methods: A per-sample median of around 100,000 TCRs was observed, with a range of roughly 20,000 to 750,000. TCRdb re-analysed the RACE reads in MiXCR, keeping a single row per CDR3 protein. These V and J calls rely on TCRdb rather than the paper's analysis. The sample has approximately 370,000 distinct CDR3 sequences; 5.5% are singletons. Regarding time point: pre-sensitization, week 0. Sample treatment: therapeutic diphenylcyclopropenone sensitization with weekly scalp DPC. Venepuncture was done earlier than the placement of each patch test. The V gene is TRBV3-1, the J gene TRBJ2-7; possible D gene TRBD1, 6 bases. The receptor comes from a woman aged 18 to 35 with alopecia areata. Some clones in this sample may be carry-over from other donors' samples. Sequencing was performed on whole blood, taken in connection with sensitization to the hapten diphenylcyclopropenone (DPC). DNA of the CDR3: TGTGCCAGCAGCCAAGATTTGACGGACAGATCCTCCTACGAGCAGTACTTC. This translates into CASSQDLTDRSSYEQYF.